The 8 T cell receptor beta chains presented below share a single source sample, sequenced in a study of metastatic and nonmetastatic thyroid tumors. TCRdb re-analyzed the PCR reads through MiXCR. Of 30,000 to 50,000 clones listed, over 15% are singletons. The entire patient cohort was treatment-naive prior to thyroid surgery. The specimen sequenced was tumor tissue. The source is a female donor with papillary thyroid cancer or a benign thyroid nodule (not recorded which). Some clones in this sample may be carry-over from other donors' samples.

A note on this clone: A much more abundant neighbour one base away suggests this may be a read error. This chain uses TRBV9 with TRBJ2-6, with TRBD2 as a possible D gene (7 bases). Germline-derived CDR1 and CDR2 are SGDLS and YYNGEE. The CDR3 covers 16 residues. In nucleotides, the CDR3 is TGTGCCAGCAGCGTAGGGGGGGGCTCTGGGTCCAACGTCCTGACTTTC. It yields the protein CASSVGGGSGSNVLTF.

Of note for this clone: A much larger clone lies one base from this, so it may be a read error. The V gene is TRBV18, the J gene TRBJ1-1, with D maybe TRBD1 (6 bases). The CDR3 extends over 13 amino acids. The germline V gene encodes CDR1 KGHSH and CDR2 LQKENI. Here the CDR3 DNA reads TGTGCCGGCTCACCACAGGGTGGGACTGAAGCTTTCTTT. This translates into CAGSPQGGTEAFF.

With respect to this clone: A clone one base away is much larger, so this may be a read error. V and J are TRBV11-3 and TRBJ2-2; D not certain. V was shortened by 4 bases and J by 0 bases, with 6 bases between the two germline ends. The CDR3 has 14 residues. Germline V gene sequence: CDR1 SGHNT, CDR2 YENEEA. CDR3 region: CASSWAANTGELFF. As DNA, the CDR3 is TGTGCCAGCAGCTGGGCCGCGAACACCGGGGAGCTGTTTTTT.

This clone has a handful of counts. The V call is TRBV6-1, the J call TRBJ1-2, with 7 bases aligning to TRBD1. CDR1 MNHNS and CDR2 SASEGT come from the germline V gene. The CDR3 extends over 13 amino acids. V lost 8 bases and J lost 9; bases outside the gene matches: 12. As DNA, the CDR3 is TGTGCCAGCTGCCGGGACAGTGGTTATTGCTACACCTTC. Translation: CASCRDSGYCYTF.

As to this clone: Being one base from a much bigger clone, this may be a read error. The chain couples TRBV30 to TRBJ2-2; 9 nucleotides match TRBD1. J was trimmed by 6 bases and V by 6 bases; bases with no gene match: 8. The CDR3 length is 14 residues. Germline CDR1 and CDR2: GTSNPN and SVGIG (reference sequence). The CDR3 DNA sequence: TGTGCCTGCCGAACCAGACAGGGGGCCGGGGAGCTGTTTTTT. It is translated as CACRTRQGAGELFF.

A note on this clone: Other nucleotide sequences from this sample produce the same CDR3. The chain links TRBV18 to TRBJ2-7, with TRBD1 matching over 9 bases. With V trimmed by 6 bases and J by 6 bases, 9 bases remained unmatched. Germline CDR1 KGHSH, CDR2 LQKENI. This CDR3 has 14 amino acids. The DNA for the CDR3 is TGTGCCAGCTCTCCTCGGGGGACAGGGTTCGAGCAGTACTTC. Amino acid sequence: CASSPRGTGFEQYF.

This rearrangement joins TRBV6-1 to TRBJ2-7; D gene unclear. The CDR3 extends over 12 amino acids. The germline V gene encodes CDR1 MNHNS and CDR2 SASEGT. The V gene lost 8 bases and the J gene lost 4 bases, with 12 bases spanning the gap. The CDR3 sequence: CASGCGQYEQYF. In DNA form, the CDR3 reads TGTGCCAGCGGTTGTGGGCAGTACGAGCAGTACTTC.

This clone was seen more than once but under ten times. Being one base from a much bigger clone, this may be a read error. The chain uses TRBV12-3 or TRBV12-4 and TRBJ1-4, with D uncertain. CDR3 length: 13 residues. V lost 4 bases and J 5 bases, leaving 8 bases between the germline ends. The CDR3 coding sequence is TGTGCCAGCAGTTACACATGCAATGAAAAACTGTTTTTT. This gives the protein CASSYTCNEKLFF.